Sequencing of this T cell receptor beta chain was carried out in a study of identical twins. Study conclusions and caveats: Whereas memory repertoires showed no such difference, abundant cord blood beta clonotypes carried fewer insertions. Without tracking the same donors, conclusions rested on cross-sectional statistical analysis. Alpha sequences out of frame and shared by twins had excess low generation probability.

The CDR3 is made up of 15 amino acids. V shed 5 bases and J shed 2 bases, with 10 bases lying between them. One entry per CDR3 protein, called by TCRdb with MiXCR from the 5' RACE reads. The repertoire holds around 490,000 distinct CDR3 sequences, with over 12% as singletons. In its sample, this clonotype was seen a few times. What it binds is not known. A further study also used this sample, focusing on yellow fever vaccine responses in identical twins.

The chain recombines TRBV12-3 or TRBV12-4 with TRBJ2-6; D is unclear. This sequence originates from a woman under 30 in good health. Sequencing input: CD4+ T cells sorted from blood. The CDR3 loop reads CASSQGLAGANVLTF. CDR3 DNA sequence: TGTGCCAGCAGTCAAGGGTTGGCTGGGGCCAACGTCCTGACTTTC.